Below, 10 T cell receptor beta chains from the same sample are listed, as sequenced in a study of blood T cell repertoires in COVID-19 (TCRdb year 2020). Receptor amplification or capture employed the immunoSEQ multiplex PCR assay. In TCRdb, the immuneACCESS table is reduced to in-frame sequences with V and J assigned. These tables do not hold every clone; where another copy was compared, an unresolved V gene accounts for under half, and the others remain unexplained. Across this sample there are 150,000 to 200,000 clones, with about 85% seen only once. Together, the top ten hold 20% to 25% of the sample. Sample: PBMCs or T cells enriched from blood (not recorded which). The receptors here all came from a woman aged 40 to 50 in a cohort exposed to, infected with or recovered from COVID-19 (not recorded which).

The chain carries TRBV18 and TRBJ2-7, with 10 bases lining up with TRBD2. Germline values: CDR1 KGHSH, CDR2 LQKENI. V lost 6 bases and J lost 5; bases outside the gene matches: 10. The CDR3 has 15 residues. The CDR3 protein is CASSPWSGGAHEQYF. CDR3 nucleotide sequence: TGTGCCAGCTCCCCATGGAGCGGGGGGGCCCACGAGCAGTACTTC.

The chain couples TRBV6-5 to TRBJ2-3; 10 nucleotides line up with TRBD1. The CDR3 consists of 14 residues. The J segment lost 10 bases and the V segment lost 5 bases, leaving 9 bases of the junction unmatched. CDR1 and CDR2 from the germline V gene are MNHEY and SVGAGI. The CDR3 loop reads CASSTGQGVVAQYF. The DNA for the CDR3 is TGTGCCAGCAGTACCGGACAGGGGGTGGTTGCGCAGTATTTT.

The rearrangement joins TRBV9 to TRBJ2-3; 8 bases are a match to TRBD1. CDR1 is SGDLS and CDR2 is YYNGEE in the germline V gene. The CDR3 covers 15 residues. Trimming removed 0 bases from V and 3 bases from J; junction bases left unmatched: 3. The DNA of the CDR3 is TGTGCCAGCAGCGTAGAGAACAGGGGGACAGATACGCAGTATTTT. This encodes CASSVENRGTDTQYF.

The chain is built from TRBV4-1 and TRBJ2-5, with 10 bases fitting TRBD2. V trimming: 4 bases; J trimming: 3 bases; junction bases outside the gene matches: 14. Looked up from germline, CDR1 is MGHRA and CDR2 is YSYEKL. This CDR3 is built from 18 residues. This CDR3 reads CASSPTLERGGWEETQYF. The CDR3 region has the DNA TGCGCCAGCAGCCCCACCTTGGAGCGGGGGGGCTGGGAAGAGACCCAGTACTTC.

V gene TRBV12-3 or TRBV12-4 combines with J gene TRBJ1-1, with unresolved D. There are 13 residues in the CDR3. Trimming stripped 3 bases from V and 3 bases from J, with 8 bases between. Here the CDR3 DNA reads TGTGCCAGCAGTTTGCTATTGGACACTGAAGCTTTCTTT. This translates into CASSLLLDTEAFF.

The chain uses TRBV10-2 and TRBJ1-1; 11 nucleotides align to TRBD1. Germline V gives CDR1 WSHSY, CDR2 SAAADI. V was clipped by 6 bases and J by 5 bases; unmatched bases: 5. This CDR3 contains 14 residues. CDR3 loop: CASSAGQGETEAFF. In nucleotides, the CDR3 is TGCGCCAGCAGCGCGGGACAGGGGGAAACTGAAGCTTTCTTT.

The rearrangement links TRBV11-2 to TRBJ1-1, with a weak D call TRBD1 (5 bases). V was pared by 1 base and J by 4 bases, with 19 bases between. Germline V lookup: CDR1 SGHAT, CDR2 FQNNGV. The CDR3 has 17 residues. The CDR3 reads CASSLGVIREGSTEAFF. The CDR3, as DNA: TGTGCCAGCAGCTTAGGTGTTATCAGGGAGGGAAGCACTGAAGCTTTCTTT. Using reference TRBV11-2 and TRBJ1-1 for the parts outside the CDR3, the full variable domain is EAGVAQSPRYKIIEKRQSVAFWCNPISGHATLYWYQQILGQGPKLLIQFQNNGVVDDSQLPKDRFSAERLKGVDSTLKIQPAKLEDSAVYLCASSLGVIREGSTEAFFGQGTRLTVV.

V usage is TRBV10-3 and J usage is TRBJ1-1, with D possibly TRBD1 on 6 matching bases. Germline CDR1 and CDR2: ENHRY and SYGVKD. V shed 3 bases and J shed 1 base, with 15 bases lying between them. The CDR3 is 16 residues long. CDR3 region: CAISDQRQAGNTEAFF. The CDR3 DNA reads TGTGCCATCAGTGACCAACGACAGGCAGGGAACACTGAAGCTTTCTTT.

The chain joins TRBV4-1 to TRBJ2-1; D is possibly TRBD1 (6 bases). The V and J ends lost 2 bases and 0 bases respectively, with 14 bases between them. This CDR3 has 17 amino acids. CDR1 MGHRA and CDR2 YSYEKL come from the germline V gene. In nucleotides, the CDR3 is TGCGCCAGCAGCCAAAAGCTAGGGGGAGCCTCCTACAATGAGCAGTTCTTC. Translating it yields CASSQKLGGASYNEQFF.

Comment on this clone: Germline is not matched at one junction end, which may reflect a read error. The J gene is TRBJ2-3, the V gene TRBV19; 11 bases fit TRBD2. This CDR3 is 13 amino acids long. Germline assignment: CDR1 LNHDA and CDR2 SQIVND (reference sequence). This CDR3 reads CASSIASLAGEFF. In DNA, the CDR3 is TGTGCCAGTAGTATCGCTTCACTAGCGGGGGAGTTTTTT.